The clone carrying this T cell receptor (beta chain) showed up just a few times. Antigen specificity is unknown. This sample was included in a study of identical twins. Points from the study as a whole: Cord blood's abundant beta clonotypes had fewer insertions, unlike memory repertoires.

TCRdb re-analysed the 5' RACE reads in MiXCR, keeping a single row per CDR3 protein. Here the sample spans around 490,000 distinct CDR3 sequences, approximately 14% being singletons. Germline CDR1 is KGHSH and CDR2 is LQKENI. V was pared by 6 bases and J by 4 bases, with 12 bases between. The CDR3 is made up of 13 amino acids. These same data were also listed under a study on yellow fever vaccine responses in identical twins.

Sequenced: CD4+ T cells sorted from blood. The V gene is TRBV18, the J gene TRBJ1-2; D call uncertain. This sequence was found in a woman younger than 30 in good health. CDR3 region: CASSPDGRYGYTF. The CDR3, as DNA: TGTGCCAGCTCCCCAGACGGGCGCTATGGCTACACCTTC.